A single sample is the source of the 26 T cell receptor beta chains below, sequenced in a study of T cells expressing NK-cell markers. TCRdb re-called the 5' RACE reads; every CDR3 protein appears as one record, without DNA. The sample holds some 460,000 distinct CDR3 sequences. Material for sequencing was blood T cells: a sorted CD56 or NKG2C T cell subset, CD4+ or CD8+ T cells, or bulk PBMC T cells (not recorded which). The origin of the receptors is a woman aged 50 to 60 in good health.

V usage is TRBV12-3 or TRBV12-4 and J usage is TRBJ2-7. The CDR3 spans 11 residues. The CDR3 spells CASSPKIEQYF.

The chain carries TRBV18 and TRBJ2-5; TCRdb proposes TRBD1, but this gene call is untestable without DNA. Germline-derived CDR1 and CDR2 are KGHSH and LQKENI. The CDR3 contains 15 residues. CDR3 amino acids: CASSPLHQGKETQYF.

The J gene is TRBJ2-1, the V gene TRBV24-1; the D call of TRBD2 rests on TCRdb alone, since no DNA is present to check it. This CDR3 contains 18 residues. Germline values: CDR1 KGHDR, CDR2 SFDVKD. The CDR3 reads CATSDPRLAGLSYNEQFF.

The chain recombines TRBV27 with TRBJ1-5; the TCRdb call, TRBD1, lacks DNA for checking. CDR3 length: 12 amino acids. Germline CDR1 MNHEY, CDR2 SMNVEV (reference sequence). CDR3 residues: CASIRAHQPQHF.

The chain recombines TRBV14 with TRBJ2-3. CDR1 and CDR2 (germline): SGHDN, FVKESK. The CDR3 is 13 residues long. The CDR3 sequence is CASSQLSPDTQYF.

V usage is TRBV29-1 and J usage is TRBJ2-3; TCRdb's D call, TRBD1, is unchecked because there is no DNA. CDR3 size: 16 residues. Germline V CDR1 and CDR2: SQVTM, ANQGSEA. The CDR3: CSVDGGSESSTDTQYF.

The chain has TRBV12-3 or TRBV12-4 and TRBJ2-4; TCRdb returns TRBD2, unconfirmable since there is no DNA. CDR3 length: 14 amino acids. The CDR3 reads CASRGSLAKNIQYF.

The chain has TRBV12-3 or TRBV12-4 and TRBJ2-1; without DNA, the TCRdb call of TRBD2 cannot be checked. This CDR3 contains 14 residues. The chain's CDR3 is CASRREMAYNEQFF.

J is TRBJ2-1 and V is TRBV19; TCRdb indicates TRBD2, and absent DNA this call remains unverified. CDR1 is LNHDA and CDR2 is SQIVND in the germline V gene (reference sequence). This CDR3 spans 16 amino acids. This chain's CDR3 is CASSDAWLADNNEQFF.

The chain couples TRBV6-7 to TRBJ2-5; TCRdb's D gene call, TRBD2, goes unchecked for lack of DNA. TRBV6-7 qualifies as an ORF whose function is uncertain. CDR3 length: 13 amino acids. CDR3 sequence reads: CASKNGGEETQYF.

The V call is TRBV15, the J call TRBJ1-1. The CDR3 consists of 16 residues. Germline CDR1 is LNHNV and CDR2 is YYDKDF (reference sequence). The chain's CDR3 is CATSRDNRQGWTEAFF.

CDR3 amino acids: CASSYPPRAGELPYNEQFF. V and J are TRBV6-6 and TRBJ2-1; TCRdb outputs TRBD2, but without DNA this stays unchecked. Germline V lookup: CDR1 MNHNY, CDR2 SVGAGI (reference sequence). The CDR3 has 19 residues.

CDR3 loop: CASTPQQGRGYTF. This sequence joins TRBV6-6 and TRBJ1-2; with no DNA, the TCRdb D assignment of TRBD1 cannot be verified. CDR1 is MNHNY, CDR2 SVGAGI, per germline (reference sequence). The CDR3 sequence is 13 residues long.

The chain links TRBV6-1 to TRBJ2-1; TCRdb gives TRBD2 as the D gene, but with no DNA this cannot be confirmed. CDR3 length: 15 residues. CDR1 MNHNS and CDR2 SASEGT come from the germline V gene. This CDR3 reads CASRAGTSVFNEQFF.

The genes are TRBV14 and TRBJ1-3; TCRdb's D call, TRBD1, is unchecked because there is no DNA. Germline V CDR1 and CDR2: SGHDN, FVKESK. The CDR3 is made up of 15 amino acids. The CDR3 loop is CASSHRGSSGNTIYF.

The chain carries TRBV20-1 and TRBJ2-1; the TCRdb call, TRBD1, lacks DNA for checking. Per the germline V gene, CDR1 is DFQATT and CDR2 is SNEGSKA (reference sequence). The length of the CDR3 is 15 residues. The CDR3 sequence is CSAGPGPPFYNEQFF.

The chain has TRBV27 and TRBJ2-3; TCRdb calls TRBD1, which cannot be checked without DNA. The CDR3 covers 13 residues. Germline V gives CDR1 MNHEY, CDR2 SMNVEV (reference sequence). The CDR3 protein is CASARGGTDTQYF.

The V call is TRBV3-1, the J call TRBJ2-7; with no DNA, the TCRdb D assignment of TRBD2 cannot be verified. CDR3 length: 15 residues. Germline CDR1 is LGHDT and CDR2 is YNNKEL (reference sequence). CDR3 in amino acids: CASSPVAGGPHEQYF.

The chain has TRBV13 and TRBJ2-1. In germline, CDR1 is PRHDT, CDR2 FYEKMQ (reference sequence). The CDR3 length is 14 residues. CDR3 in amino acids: CASSGSHSYNEQFF.

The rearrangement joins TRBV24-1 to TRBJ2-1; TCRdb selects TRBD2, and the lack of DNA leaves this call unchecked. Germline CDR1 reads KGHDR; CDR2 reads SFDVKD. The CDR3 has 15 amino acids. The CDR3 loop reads CATSDPGLADNEQFF.

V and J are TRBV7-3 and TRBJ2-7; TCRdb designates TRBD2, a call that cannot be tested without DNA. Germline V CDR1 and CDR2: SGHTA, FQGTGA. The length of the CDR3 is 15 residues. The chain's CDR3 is CASSPGVLAGYEQYF.

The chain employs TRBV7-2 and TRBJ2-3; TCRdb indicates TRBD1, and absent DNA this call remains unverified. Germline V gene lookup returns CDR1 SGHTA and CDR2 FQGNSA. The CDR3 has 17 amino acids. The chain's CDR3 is CASSPSVGGTSTDTQYF.

CDR3: CASSRGSRRSGELFF. The chain uses TRBV7-9 and TRBJ2-2; the D call of TRBD2 rests on TCRdb alone, since no DNA is present to check it. Germline lookup yields CDR1 SEHNR and CDR2 FQNEAQ (reference sequence). This CDR3 region has 15 residues.

CDR3 region: CASIWGSGADIQYF. V and J are TRBV2 and TRBJ2-4; TCRdb's D call of TRBD1 is untestable without DNA. Germline CDR1 is SNHLY and CDR2 is FYNNEI. CDR3 length equals 14 residues.

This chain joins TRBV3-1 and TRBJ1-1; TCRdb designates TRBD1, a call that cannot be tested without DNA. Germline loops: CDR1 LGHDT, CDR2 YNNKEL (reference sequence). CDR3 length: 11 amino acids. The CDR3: CASRNRGEAFF.

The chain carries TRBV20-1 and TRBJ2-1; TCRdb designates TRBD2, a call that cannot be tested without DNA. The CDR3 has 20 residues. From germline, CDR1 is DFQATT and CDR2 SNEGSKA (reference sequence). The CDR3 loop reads CSARGVRLAGSKSYYNEQFF.